What follows describes a single T cell receptor beta chain. The antigen remains undetermined. Only in-frame clones appear in the TCRdb table, and some are missing; sequencing was by immunoSEQ multiplex PCR. The table lists fewer than 20,000 clones, less than 90% of them singletons, with about 9% in the top ten. This sample was taken from a study of lymphopenia after photon versus proton radiotherapy. Whole-study findings and limits: Post-nadir TCR diversity decline inversely tracked overall survival among those who died.

The receptor was derived from a man in his sixties or seventies with pancreatic cancer. The sequencing here drew on peripheral blood, taken from a patient treated with proton-based radiotherapy.

As DNA, the CDR3 is TGTGCCAGCAGCCCTGACGGGACAGGGAGTAAGTACACTGAAGCTTTCTTT. Protein product: CASSPDGTGSKYTEAFF. The chain employs TRBV5-5 and TRBJ1-1; 9 nucleotides align to TRBD1. The germline V gene has CDR1 SGHKS and CDR2 YYEKEE (reference sequence). This CDR3 is built from 17 residues. Trimming removed 4 bases from V and 3 bases from J; junction bases left unmatched: 13.